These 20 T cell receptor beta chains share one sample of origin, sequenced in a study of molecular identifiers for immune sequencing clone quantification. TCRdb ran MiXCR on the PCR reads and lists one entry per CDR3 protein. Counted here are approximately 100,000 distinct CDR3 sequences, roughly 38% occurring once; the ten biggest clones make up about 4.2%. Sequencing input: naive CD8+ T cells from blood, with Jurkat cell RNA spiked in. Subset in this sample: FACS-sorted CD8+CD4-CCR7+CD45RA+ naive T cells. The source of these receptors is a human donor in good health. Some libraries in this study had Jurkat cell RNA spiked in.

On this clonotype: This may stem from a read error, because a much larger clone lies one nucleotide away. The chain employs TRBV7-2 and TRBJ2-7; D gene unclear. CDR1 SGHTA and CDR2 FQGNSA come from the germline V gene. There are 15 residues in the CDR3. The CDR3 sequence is CASSLGLGLEVEQNF. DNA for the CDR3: TGTGCCAGCAGCTTAGGGTTAGGGTTGGAAGTCGAGCAGAACTTC.

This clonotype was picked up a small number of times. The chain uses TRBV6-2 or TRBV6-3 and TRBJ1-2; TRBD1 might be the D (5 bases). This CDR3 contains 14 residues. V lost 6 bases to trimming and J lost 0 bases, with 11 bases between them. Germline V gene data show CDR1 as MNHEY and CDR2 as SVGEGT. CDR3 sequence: CASSRDRSNYGYTF. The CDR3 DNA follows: TGTGCCAGCAGCCGCGACAGATCTAACTATGGCTACACCTTC.

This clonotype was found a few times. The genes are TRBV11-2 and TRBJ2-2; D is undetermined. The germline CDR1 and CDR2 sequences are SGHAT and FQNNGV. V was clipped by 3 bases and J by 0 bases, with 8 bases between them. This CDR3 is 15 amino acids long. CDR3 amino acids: CASSFGPANTGELFF. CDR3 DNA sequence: TGTGCCAGCAGCTTCGGCCCGGCGAACACCGGGGAGCTGTTTTTT.

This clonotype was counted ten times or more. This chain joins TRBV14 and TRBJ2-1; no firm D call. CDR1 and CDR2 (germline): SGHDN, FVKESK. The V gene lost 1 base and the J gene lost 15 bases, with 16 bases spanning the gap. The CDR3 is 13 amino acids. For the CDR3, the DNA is TGTGCCAGCAGCCAAGTCCCTACCGCTGGTCTGTTCTTC. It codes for CASSQVPTAGLFF.

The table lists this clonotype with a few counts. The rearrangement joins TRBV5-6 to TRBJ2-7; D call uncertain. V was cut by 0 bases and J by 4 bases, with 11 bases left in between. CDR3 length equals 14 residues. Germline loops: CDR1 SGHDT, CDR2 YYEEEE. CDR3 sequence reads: CASSLGFSTYEQYF. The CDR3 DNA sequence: TGTGCCAGCAGCTTGGGCTTCTCGACTTACGAGCAGTACTTC.

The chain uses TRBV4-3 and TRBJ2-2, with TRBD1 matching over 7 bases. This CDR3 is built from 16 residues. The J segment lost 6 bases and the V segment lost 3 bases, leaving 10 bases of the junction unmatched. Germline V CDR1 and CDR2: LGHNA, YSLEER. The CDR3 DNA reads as TGCGCCAGCAGCCAGGGGCACAGGGGTAAGGCCGGGGAGCTGTTTTTT. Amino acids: CASSQGHRGKAGELFF.

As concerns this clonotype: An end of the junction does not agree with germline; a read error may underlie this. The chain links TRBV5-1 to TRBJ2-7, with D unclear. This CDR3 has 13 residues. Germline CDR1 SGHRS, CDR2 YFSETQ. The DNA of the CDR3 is TGCGCCAGCAGCCCTACCGGCTCCTACGAGCAGCACTTC. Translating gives CASSPTGSYEQHF. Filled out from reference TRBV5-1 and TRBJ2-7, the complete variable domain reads KAGVTQTPRYLIKTRGQQVTLSCSPISGHRSVSWYQQTPGQGLQFLFEYFSETQRNKGNFPGRFSGRQFSNSRSEMNVSTLELGDSALYLCASSPTGSYEQHFGPGTRLTVT.

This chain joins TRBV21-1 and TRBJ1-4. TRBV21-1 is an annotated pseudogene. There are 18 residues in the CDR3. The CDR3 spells CASSKVGRFSGNNEKLFF. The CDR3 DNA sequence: TGTGCCAGCAGCAAAGTCGGAAGGTTTTCCGGAAATAATGAAAAACTGTTTTTT.

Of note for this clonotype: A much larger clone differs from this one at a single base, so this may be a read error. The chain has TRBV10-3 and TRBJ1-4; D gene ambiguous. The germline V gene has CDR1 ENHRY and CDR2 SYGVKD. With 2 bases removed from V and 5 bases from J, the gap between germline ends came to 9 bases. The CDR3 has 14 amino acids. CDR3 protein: CAISEDGGNEKLFF. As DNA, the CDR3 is TGTGCCATCAGTGAGGACGGTGGAAATGAAAAACTGTTTTTT.

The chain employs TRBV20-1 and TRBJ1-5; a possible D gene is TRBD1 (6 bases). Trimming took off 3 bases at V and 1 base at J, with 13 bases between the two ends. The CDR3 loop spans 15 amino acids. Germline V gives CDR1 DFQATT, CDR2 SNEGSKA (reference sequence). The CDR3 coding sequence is TGCAGTGCTAGGGACAGTCCCTCGAGCAATCAGCCCCAGCATTTT. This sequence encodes CSARDSPSSNQPQHF.

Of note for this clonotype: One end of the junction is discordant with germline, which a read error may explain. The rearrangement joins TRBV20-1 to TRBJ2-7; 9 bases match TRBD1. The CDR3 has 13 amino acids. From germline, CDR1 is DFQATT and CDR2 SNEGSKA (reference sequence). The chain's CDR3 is CSAKDRGRNEQCF. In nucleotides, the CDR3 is TGCAGTGCTAAGGACAGGGGAAGGAACGAGCAGTGCTTC.

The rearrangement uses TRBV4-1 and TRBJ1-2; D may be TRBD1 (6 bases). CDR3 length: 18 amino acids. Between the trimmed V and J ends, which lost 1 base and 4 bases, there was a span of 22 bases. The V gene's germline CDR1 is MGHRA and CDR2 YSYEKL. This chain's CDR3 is CASSQAGTFDGLVYGYTF. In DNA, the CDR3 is TGCGCCAGCAGCCAAGCGGGGACATTTGATGGTTTGGTCTATGGCTACACCTTC.

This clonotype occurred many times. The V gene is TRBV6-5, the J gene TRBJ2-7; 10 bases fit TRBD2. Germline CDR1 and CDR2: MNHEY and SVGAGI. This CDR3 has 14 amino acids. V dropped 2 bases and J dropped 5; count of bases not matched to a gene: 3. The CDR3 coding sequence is TGTGCCAGCAGTTACGGTCTAGCGGGAGACGAGCAGTACTTC. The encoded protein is CASSYGLAGDEQYF.

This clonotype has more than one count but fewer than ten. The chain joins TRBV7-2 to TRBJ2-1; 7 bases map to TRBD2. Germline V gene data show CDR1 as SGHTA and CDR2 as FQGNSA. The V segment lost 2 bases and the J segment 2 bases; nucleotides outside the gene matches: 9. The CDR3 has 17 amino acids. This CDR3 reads CASSLLAAGAPYNEQFF. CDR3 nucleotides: TGTGCCAGCAGCTTACTGGCGGCGGGAGCACCCTACAATGAGCAGTTCTTC.

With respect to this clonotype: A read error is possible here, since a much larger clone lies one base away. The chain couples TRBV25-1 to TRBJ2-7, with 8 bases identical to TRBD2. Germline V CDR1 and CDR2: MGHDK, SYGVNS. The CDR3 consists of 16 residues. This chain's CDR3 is CASGEPLTGGSYEQYF. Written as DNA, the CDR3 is TGTGCCAGCGGTGAACCTTTAACGGGAGGGTCCTACGAGCAGTACTTC.

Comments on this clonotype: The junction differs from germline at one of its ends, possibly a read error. In DNA form, the CDR3 reads TGTGCCAGCAGTTTCCCGACTAGCGGGAGCACAGAGACGCAGTATTTT. Protein: CASSFPTSGSTETQYF. The chain couples TRBV28 to TRBJ2-3, with 12 bases identical to TRBD2. The CDR3 contains 16 residues. Germline lookup yields CDR1 MDHEN and CDR2 SYDVKM.

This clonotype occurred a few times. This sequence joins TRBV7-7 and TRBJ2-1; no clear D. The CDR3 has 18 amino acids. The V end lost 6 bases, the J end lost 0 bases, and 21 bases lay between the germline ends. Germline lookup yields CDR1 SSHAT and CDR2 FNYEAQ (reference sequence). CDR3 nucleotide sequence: TGTGCCAGCAGTCGACTCCCCGGTCGGGCCAACTCCTACAATGAGCAGTTCTTC. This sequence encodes CASSRLPGRANSYNEQFF.

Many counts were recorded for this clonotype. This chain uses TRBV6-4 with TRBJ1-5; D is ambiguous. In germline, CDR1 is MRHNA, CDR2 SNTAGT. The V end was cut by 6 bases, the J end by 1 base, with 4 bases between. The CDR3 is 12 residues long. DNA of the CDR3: TGTGCCAGCAGCTTAAGCAATCAGCCCCAGCATTTT. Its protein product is CASSLSNQPQHF.

The CDR3 protein is CASSLYPGELTGELFF. The CDR3 DNA reads TGCGCCAGCAGCTTGTATCCGGGGGAGTTGACCGGGGAGCTGTTTTTT. This chain uses TRBV4-3 with TRBJ2-2; TRBD2 might be the D (6 bases). Germline CDR1 is LGHNA and CDR2 is YSLEER. The CDR3 has 16 amino acids. Trimming cost V 5 bases and J 5 bases, with 18 bases left between them.

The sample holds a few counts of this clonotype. This chain's CDR3 is CASSYFGTTETQYF. The CDR3 region has the DNA TGTGCCAGCAGTTATTTCGGGACTACAGAGACCCAGTACTTC. The chain is built from TRBV12-3 or TRBV12-4 and TRBJ2-5; 7 positions match TRBD2. Germline trimming cut 4 bases from V and 4 bases from J; bases unmatched to any gene: 6. The CDR3 sequence is 14 residues long.